This T cell receptor (beta chain) originates from a study of T cell changes during pregnancy in multiple sclerosis. Germline CDR1 and CDR2: SGHTA and FQGNSA. V gave up 5 bases and J gave up 13 bases, with 21 bases separating them. The CDR3 runs to 15 residues. Repertoires were generated with immunoSEQ multiplex PCR, while TCRdb's copy carries only in-frame clones and drops some. The sample includes approximately 100,000 clones, just over 90% of them seen just once. V is TRBV7-2 and J is TRBJ1-6; D not certain. The sample in question was peripheral blood, obtained after pregnancy. The TCR was taken from a female donor with multiple sclerosis, enrolled in a pregnancy study. CDR3 amino acids: CASSQRVGGSLPLHF. The CDR3 region has the DNA TGTGCCAGCAGCCAAAGGGTGGGAGGGTCTCTGCCCCTCCACTTT.